Listed below are T cell receptor beta chains from one sample, sequenced in a study of T-cell reconstitution after alpha-beta-depleted transplantation in children. MiXCR, run by TCRdb on the PCR reads, gives a single entry per CDR3 protein. Of about 540,000 distinct CDR3 sequences listed, approximately 20% are singletons. The sample in question was PBMCs from the stem cell graft donor, obtained from the stem cell graft. These receptor sequences come from a human donor who donated a stem cell graft to a child with acute lymphoblastic leukemia. Both conserved end residues are part of each CDR3. Each record gives: V gene, J gene, clone size, D gene, CDR3 protein, CDR3 DNA. D genes are given only for firm matches. Some rows mark clone size as missing; the rest say once, few, many or name a class of expanded clone.

V: TRBV4-1
J: TRBJ2-2
size: few
D: .
CDR3: CASSQGPPPPGELFF
DNA: TGCGCCAGCAGCCAAGGCCCTCCCCCACCCGGGGAGCTGTTTTTT

V: TRBV20-1
J: TRBJ2-7
size: .
D: TRBD1
CDR3: CSARLQGELGYEQYF
DNA: TGCAGTGCTAGGCTCCAGGGGGAACTGGGCTACGAGCAGTACTTC

V: TRBV12-3/TRBV12-4
J: TRBJ2-5
size: many
D: .
CDR3: CASSAGRQETQYF
DNA: TGTGCCAGCAGTGCGGGCCGCCAAGAGACCCAGTACTTC

V: TRBV5-1
J: TRBJ1-1
size: .
D: TRBD1
CDR3: CASSWDRGPLNTEAFF
DNA: TGCGCCAGCAGCTGGGACAGGGGGCCCTTGAACACTGAAGCTTTCTTT

V: TRBV12-3/TRBV12-4
J: TRBJ2-7
size: .
D: TRBD2
CDR3: CASSFRGLAEYEQYF
DNA: TGTGCCAGCAGTTTCCGGGGACTAGCGGAGTACGAGCAGTACTTC

V: TRBV5-1
J: TRBJ2-3
size: .
D: TRBD2
CDR3: CASSSGTSSTDTQYF
DNA: TGCGCCAGCAGCTCAGGGACTAGCAGCACAGATACGCAGTATTTT

V: TRBV5-4
J: TRBJ2-4
size: .
D: .
CDR3: CASSTIGAKNIQYF
DNA: TGTGCCAGCAGCACTATCGGAGCCAAAAACATTCAGTACTTC

V: TRBV4-1
J: TRBJ2-1
size: .
D: TRBD1
CDR3: CASSQEGQGAHNEQFF
DNA: TGCGCCAGCAGCCAAGAGGGACAGGGGGCCCACAATGAGCAGTTCTTC

V: TRBV4-1
J: TRBJ2-5
size: .
D: TRBD2
CDR3: CASSLDPAGGETQYF
DNA: TGCGCCAGCAGCCTCGACCCCGCGGGAGGAGAGACCCAGTACTTC

V: TRBV7-9
J: TRBJ2-7
size: .
D: .
CDR3: CASSGLNYEQYF
DNA: TGTGCCAGCAGCGGCCTGAACTACGAGCAGTACTTC

V: TRBV6-6
J: TRBJ1-3
size: few
D: .
CDR3: CASSYRIQNTIYF
DNA: TGTGCCAGCAGTTACCGGATCCAAAACACCATATATTTT

V: TRBV7-9
J: TRBJ2-1
size: .
D: TRBD2
CDR3: CASRRGLAGGSYNEQFF
DNA: TGTGCCAGCAGAAGGGGACTAGCGGGAGGCTCCTACAATGAGCAGTTCTTC

V: TRBV5-5
J: TRBJ1-1
size: .
D: .
CDR3: CASSPPAGITEAFF
DNA: TGTGCCAGCAGCCCCCCCGCGGGGATCACTGAAGCTTTCTTT

V: TRBV20-1
J: TRBJ2-7
size: .
D: TRBD1
CDR3: CSACPGQGTEQYF
DNA: TGCAGTGCTTGTCCCGGACAGGGTACGGAGCAGTACTTC

V: TRBV10-3
J: TRBJ2-7
size: few
D: .
CDR3: CAISRGGLHTYEQYF
DNA: TGTGCCATCAGTCGAGGGGGACTACATACCTACGAGCAGTACTTC

V: TRBV5-1
J: TRBJ2-3
size: .
D: .
CDR3: CASSLAGQETDTQYF
DNA: TGCGCCAGCAGCTTGGCCGGGCAGGAGACAGATACGCAGTATTTT

V: TRBV20-1
J: TRBJ2-2
size: few
D: .
CDR3: CSARDPKVPMNTGELFF
DNA: TGCAGTGCTAGAGACCCGAAAGTGCCTATGAACACCGGGGAGCTGTTTTTT

V: TRBV5-1
J: TRBJ2-1
size: few
D: TRBD2
CDR3: CASSLDLAGHNEQFF
DNA: TGCGCCAGCAGCTTGGACCTAGCGGGGCACAATGAGCAGTTCTTC

V: TRBV27
J: TRBJ2-7
size: few
D: TRBD2
CDR3: CASSLATSGRAYGEQYF
DNA: TGTGCCAGCAGTCTGGCGACTAGCGGGAGGGCCTATGGCGAGCAGTACTTC

V: TRBV20-1
J: TRBJ2-2
size: .
D: .
CDR3: CSAERVNTGELFF
DNA: TGCAGTGCGGAAAGGGTGAACACCGGGGAGCTGTTTTTT

V: TRBV20-1
J: TRBJ1-3
size: .
D: .
CDR3: CSAVKGSGNTIYF
DNA: TGCAGTGCTGTCAAAGGCTCTGGAAACACCATATATTTT

V: TRBV5-1
J: TRBJ2-7
size: .
D: TRBD2
CDR3: CASSLGGLAGAEQYF
DNA: TGCGCCAGCAGCTTGGGGGGACTAGCGGGAGCGGAGCAGTACTTC

V: TRBV5-6
J: TRBJ2-7
size: .
D: TRBD2
CDR3: CASSLYGTSGRRSSYEQYF
DNA: TGTGCCAGCAGCTTGTATGGGACTAGCGGGAGGCGCAGCTCCTACGAGCAGTACTTC

V: TRBV5-6
J: TRBJ2-1
size: .
D: .
CDR3: CASSLGGLEQFF
DNA: TGTGCCAGCAGCTTGGGTGGACTAGAGCAGTTCTTC

V: TRBV7-9
J: TRBJ2-1
size: .
D: .
CDR3: CASSASSSEQFF
DNA: TGTGCCAGCAGCGCCTCTAGCAGTGAGCAGTTCTTC

V: TRBV12-3/TRBV12-4
J: TRBJ1-1
size: .
D: .
CDR3: CASKKQRQNTEAFF
DNA: TGTGCCAGCAAAAAACAGAGGCAGAACACTGAAGCTTTCTTT

V: TRBV18
J: TRBJ2-2
size: .
D: TRBD2
CDR3: CASSRPLAGTNTGELFF
DNA: TGTGCCAGCTCACGACCACTAGCGGGGACGAACACCGGGGAGCTGTTTTTT

V: TRBV7-6
J: TRBJ2-3
size: .
D: TRBD1
CDR3: CASSERDRGTDTQYF
DNA: TGTGCCAGCAGCGAGCGGGACAGGGGCACAGATACGCAGTATTTT

V: TRBV29-1
J: TRBJ2-7
size: .
D: .
CDR3: CSAGRGSYEQYF
DNA: TGCAGCGCAGGACGGGGGTCCTACGAGCAGTACTTC

V: TRBV6-5
J: TRBJ2-1
size: .
D: TRBD2
CDR3: CASSWGGSSNEQFF
DNA: TGTGCCAGCAGTTGGGGCGGGAGCTCCAATGAGCAGTTCTTC

V: TRBV10-1
J: TRBJ2-2
size: .
D: .
CDR3: CASSNFGPINTGELFF
DNA: TGCGCCAGCAGTAACTTCGGCCCGATTAACACCGGGGAGCTGTTTTTT

V: TRBV12-3/TRBV12-4
J: TRBJ2-2
size: few
D: .
CDR3: CASSFGVGAGELFF
DNA: TGTGCCAGCAGTTTTGGTGTAGGAGCCGGGGAGCTGTTTTTT

V: TRBV24-1
J: TRBJ1-2
size: .
D: .
CDR3: CATSEGQFYGYTF
DNA: TGTGCCACCAGTGAAGGACAGTTCTATGGCTACACCTTC

V: TRBV5-1
J: TRBJ2-6
size: many
D: .
CDR3: CASSLSSGTGANVLTF
DNA: TGCGCCAGCAGCTTGTCGTCGGGGACTGGGGCCAACGTCCTGACTTTC

V: TRBV30
J: TRBJ2-3
size: .
D: .
CDR3: CAWSLGAHGADTQYF
DNA: TGTGCCTGGAGCCTGGGGGCCCACGGAGCGGATACGCAGTATTTT

V: TRBV5-1
J: TRBJ2-6
size: .
D: .
CDR3: CASTLDTSGANGLTF
DNA: TGCGCCAGCACCCTCGATACCTCTGGGGCCAACGGCCTGACTTTC

V: TRBV7-3
J: TRBJ2-1
size: .
D: TRBD2
CDR3: CASSLTTLAQGYNEQFF
DNA: TGTGCCAGCAGCTTAACCACACTAGCGCAGGGATACAATGAGCAGTTCTTC

V: TRBV25-1
J: TRBJ2-5
size: few
D: TRBD2
CDR3: CASSEGGGRKETQYF
DNA: TGTGCCAGCAGTGAGGGCGGGGGGCGGAAAGAGACCCAGTACTTC

V: TRBV5-4
J: TRBJ2-5
size: .
D: TRBD2
CDR3: CASSAPGGSLETQYF
DNA: TGTGCCAGCAGCGCGCCGGGAGGGTCTCTGGAGACCCAGTACTTC

V: TRBV3-1
J: TRBJ2-5
size: few
D: TRBD1
CDR3: CASSQRGTGYQETQYF
DNA: TGTGCCAGCAGCCAAAGGGGGACAGGGTACCAAGAGACCCAGTACTTC

V: TRBV7-9
J: TRBJ2-4
size: few
D: .
CDR3: CASSLDLGAAKNIQYF
DNA: TGTGCCAGCAGCTTGGATCTCGGGGCGGCCAAAAACATTCAGTACTTC

V: TRBV12-3/TRBV12-4
J: TRBJ2-1
size: .
D: .
CDR3: CASSLSQLGNEQFF
DNA: TGTGCCAGCAGTTTATCCCAATTGGGCAATGAGCAGTTCTTC

V: TRBV2
J: TRBJ2-2
size: .
D: .
CDR3: CASRQLGTLHTGELFF
DNA: TGTGCCAGCAGGCAGCTCGGGACACTACACACCGGGGAGCTGTTTTTT

V: TRBV18
J: TRBJ1-5
size: few
D: TRBD1
CDR3: CASSPGTGMSNQPQHF
DNA: TGTGCCAGCTCACCAGGGACAGGGATGAGCAATCAGCCCCAGCATTTT

V: TRBV7-9
J: TRBJ2-1
size: .
D: TRBD1
CDR3: CASSSLRGSDNEQFF
DNA: TGTGCCAGCAGCTCACTCAGGGGGTCGGACAATGAGCAGTTCTTC

V: TRBV7-9
J: TRBJ1-5
size: few
D: TRBD1
CDR3: CASSLQGADQPQHF
DNA: TGTGCCAGCAGTTTGCAGGGGGCTGATCAGCCCCAGCATTTT

V: TRBV7-2
J: TRBJ2-3
size: .
D: TRBD2
CDR3: CASSYTGTSGADTQYF
DNA: TGTGCCAGCAGCTACACCGGGACTAGCGGGGCCGATACGCAGTATTTT